The source of this T cell receptor beta chain is a study of Ad26.COV2.S vaccination and SARS-CoV-2 variants. About the study: The donor participated in the COV1001 trial, in its Ad26.COV2.S arm. Study observations and caveats: Vaccine and placebo groups showed comparable non-spike TCR breadth.

On this clone: No antigen is known for it.

TCRdb's copy holds only in-frame clones and misses some; the assay was immunoSEQ multiplex PCR. The sample contains about 680,000 clones, 89% of which appear only once. Documented treatment: 15 to 20 received Ad26.COV2.S at low or high dose, single or two shots; 5 received placebo; per-sample allocation not given. After the first vaccine or placebo injection, samples were drawn on day 63. Germline V CDR1 and CDR2: GTSNPN, SVGIG (reference sequence). Deletions cut 2 bases from V and 4 bases from J, with 6 bases between. CDR3 size: 13 residues. The sequencing here drew on peripheral blood, taken in a trial of Ad26.COV2.S vaccine versus placebo. The TCR sequence derives from a person aged 18-60 years who received the Ad26.COV2.S COVID-19 vaccine or a placebo. The chain links TRBV30 to TRBJ2-6; no firm D call. This chain's CDR3 is CAWSSSGANVLTF. Here the CDR3 DNA reads TGTGCCTGGAGTTCATCAGGGGCCAACGTCCTGACTTTC.